This T cell receptor (beta chain) was observed in a study of identical twins. Trimming took off 6 bases at V and 7 bases at J, with 19 bases between the two ends. The CDR3 is 14 residues long. The germline V gene encodes CDR1 SQVTM and CDR2 ANQGSEA. TCRdb re-derived calls from the 5' RACE reads in MiXCR, one entry per CDR3 protein. The table shows 200,000 to 250,000 distinct CDR3 sequences, with 7.5% occurring only once. Study-level points and caveats: Out-of-frame alpha sequences that twins shared showed excess low generation probability. Excess sharing between twins was weaker in beta out-of-frame sequences. Models came in too low on out-of-frame TCR alpha sharing in monozygotic twins.

This clonotype was seen ten or more times. Its antigen is undetermined. The sample was also linked to a second study, of yellow fever vaccine responses in identical twins.

The sample consisted of memory (CD45RO+) T cells sorted from blood. The chain couples TRBV29-1 to TRBJ2-1; no firm D call. This TCR came from a woman aged 18-30 years in good health. CDR3: CSVQMDGNTNEQFF. The CDR3 region has the DNA TGCAGCGTACAAATGGACGGAAACACAAATGAGCAGTTCTTC.